Following are 3 T cell receptor beta chains from one sample sequenced in a study of Tregs in tolerant kidney transplant recipients. The table came from immunoSEQ multiplex PCR; TCRdb's copy has only in-frame clones and leaves some out. The sample data list around 33,000 clones. The specimen was CD8+ T cells from blood, collected before the transplant. All receptors derive from a human donor who received a combined kidney and bone marrow transplant.

The CDR3 sequence is CASSPPDRGDYEQYF. The covered CDR3 bases are TGTGCCAGCTCACCACCGGACAGGGGGGACTACGAG. The chain joins TRBV18 to TRBJ2-7, with 10 nucleotides matching TRBD1. The read falls 3 residues short of the CDR3 end, and the missing part is taken from the germline J gene. J was trimmed by 3 bases and V by 0 bases; bases with no gene match: 2. Germline lookup yields CDR1 KGHSH and CDR2 LQKENI. The CDR3 runs 15 residues.

Regarding this clone: The observed sequence ends 3 residues before the CDR3 terminus, with the missing tail filled in from the germline J gene. The V and J genes are TRBV30 and TRBJ1-6; D gene ambiguous. CDR3 length: 14 residues. V was clipped by 0 bases and J by 10 bases, with 13 bases between them. Germline lookup yields CDR1 GTSNPN and CDR2 SVGIG (reference sequence). CDR3 bases read: TGTGCCTGGAGTGTAATTACGGGTGTGTCACCC. This sequence encodes CAWSVITGVSP. The whole CDR3 sequence reads CAWSVITGVSPLHF.

Comment on this clone: Coverage ceases 3 residues before the CDR3 finishes, and the germline J gene fills in the end. The J gene is TRBJ1-6, the V gene TRBV5-1; TRBD1 is a possible D gene (5 bases). V lost 4 bases and J 9 bases, leaving 14 bases between the germline ends. Germline V gene lookup returns CDR1 SGHRS and CDR2 YFSETQ. The CDR3 is made up of 14 amino acids. The CDR3 here is CASSAPREGSPLHF. Partial CDR3 DNA: TGCGCCAGCAGCGCCCCCAGGGAAGGTTCACCC.